This TCR beta chain was documented in a study of tumor-infiltrating lymphocytes in primary liver carcinoma. Study observations and caveats: Among the pair types, tumor region pairs showed more overlap than tumor-adjacent and tumor-blood pairs. Significantly greater top-250-clone fractions characterized tumors relative to blood (p = 0.039).

The sample holds many counts of this clonotype. The antigen is not known. From approximately 550 ng of total RNA, TCR beta-specific cDNA was reverse-transcribed using a constant-region primer. Libraries of TCR beta came from three nested multiplex PCR rounds with slightly modified ARM-PCR. MiXCR, applied by TCRdb to the multiplex PCR reads, yields one record per CDR3 protein. The table records 150,000 to 200,000 distinct CDR3 sequences, around four fifths of them present only once. For each extraction, RNA and DNA were obtained together from 20-30 mg of unsorted bulk tissue. Through surgical resection, the patients' primary liver carcinoma was treated. Tumor samples each held over 90% viable tumor cells. This receptor was taken from a man in his forties or fifties with primary liver carcinoma and hepatitis B virus infection. Sequenced sample: tumor tissue from primary liver carcinoma.

CDR3 region: CASSIIRGLGNEQFF. The CDR3 DNA reads as TGTGCCAGCAGTATCATCAGGGGGCTCGGGAATGAGCAGTTCTTC. V usage is TRBV12-3 or TRBV12-4 and J usage is TRBJ2-1; 8 bases fit TRBD1. With V trimmed by 5 bases and J by 7 bases, 10 bases remained unmatched. The CDR3 is made up of 15 amino acids.